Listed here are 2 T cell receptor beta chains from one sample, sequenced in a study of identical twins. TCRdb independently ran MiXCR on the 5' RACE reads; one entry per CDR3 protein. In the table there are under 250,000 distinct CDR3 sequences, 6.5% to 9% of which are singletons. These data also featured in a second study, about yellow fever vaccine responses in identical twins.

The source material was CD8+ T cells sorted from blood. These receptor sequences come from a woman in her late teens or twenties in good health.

CDR3 bases: TGTGCCAGCAGTCCAGACAGATTGGGGCAGTTCTTC. Translation gives CASSPDRLGQFF. The V gene is TRBV12-3 or TRBV12-4, the J gene TRBJ2-1, with a weak D call TRBD1 (5 bases). Trimming cost V 5 bases and J 12 bases, with 14 bases left between them. The CDR3 has 12 amino acids.

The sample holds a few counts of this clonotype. The CDR3 reads CSVEGGVTGPNYQQFF. DNA of the CDR3: TGCAGCGTTGAGGGGGGGGTGACAGGTCCTAACTATCAGCAGTTCTTC. The chain combines TRBV29-1 with TRBJ2-1; perhaps TRBD2 as D (7 bases). This CDR3 has 16 amino acids. CDR1 is SQVTM and CDR2 is ANQGSEA in the germline V gene. V lost 3 bases and J 11 bases, leaving 26 bases between the germline ends.